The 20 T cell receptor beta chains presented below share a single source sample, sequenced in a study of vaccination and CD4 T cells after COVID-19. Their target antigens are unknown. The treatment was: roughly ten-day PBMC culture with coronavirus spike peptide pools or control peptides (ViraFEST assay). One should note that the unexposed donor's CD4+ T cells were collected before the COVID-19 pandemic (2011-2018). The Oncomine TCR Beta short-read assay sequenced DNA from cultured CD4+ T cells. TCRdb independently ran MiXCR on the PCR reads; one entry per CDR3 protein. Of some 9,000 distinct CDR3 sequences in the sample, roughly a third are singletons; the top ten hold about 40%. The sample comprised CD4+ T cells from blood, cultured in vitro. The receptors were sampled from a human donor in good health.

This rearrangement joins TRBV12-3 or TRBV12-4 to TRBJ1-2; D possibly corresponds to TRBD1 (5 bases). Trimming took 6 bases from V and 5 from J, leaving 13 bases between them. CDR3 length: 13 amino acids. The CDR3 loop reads CASSLRGGYGYTF. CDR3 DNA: TGTGCCAGCAGCTTACGGGGGGGTTATGGCTACACCTTC.

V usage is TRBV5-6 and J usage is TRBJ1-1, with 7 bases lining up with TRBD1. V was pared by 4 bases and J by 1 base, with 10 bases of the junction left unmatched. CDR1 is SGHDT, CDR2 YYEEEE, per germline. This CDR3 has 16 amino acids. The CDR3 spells CASSPIQGFENTEAFF. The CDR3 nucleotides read TGTGCCAGCAGCCCAATACAGGGGTTTGAGAACACTGAAGCTTTCTTT. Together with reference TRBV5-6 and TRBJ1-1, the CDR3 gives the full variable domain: DAGVTQSPTHLIKTRGQQVTLRCSPKSGHDTVSWYQQALGQGPQFIFQYYEEEERQRGNFPDRFSGHQFPNYSSELNVNALLLGDSALYLCASSPIQGFENTEAFFGQGTRLTVV.

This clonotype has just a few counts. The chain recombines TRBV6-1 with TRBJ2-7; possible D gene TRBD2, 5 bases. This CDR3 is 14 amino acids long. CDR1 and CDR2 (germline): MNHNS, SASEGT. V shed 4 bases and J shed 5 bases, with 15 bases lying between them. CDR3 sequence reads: CASSVSPGGDEQYF. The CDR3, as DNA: TGTGCCAGCAGTGTCTCTCCCGGAGGAGACGAGCAGTACTTC.

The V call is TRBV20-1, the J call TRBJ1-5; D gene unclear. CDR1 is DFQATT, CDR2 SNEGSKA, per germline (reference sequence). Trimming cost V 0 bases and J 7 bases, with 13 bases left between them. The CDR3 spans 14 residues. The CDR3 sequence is CSARDLKFSQPQHF. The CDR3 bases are TGCAGTGCTAGAGATCTAAAGTTCTCCCAGCCCCAGCATTTT.

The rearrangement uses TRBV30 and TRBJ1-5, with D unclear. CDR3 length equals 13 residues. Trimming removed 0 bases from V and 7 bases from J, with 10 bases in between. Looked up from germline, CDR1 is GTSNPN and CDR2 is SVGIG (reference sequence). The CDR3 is CAWSVAQWQPQHF. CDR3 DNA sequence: TGTGCCTGGAGTGTAGCCCAGTGGCAGCCCCAGCATTTT.

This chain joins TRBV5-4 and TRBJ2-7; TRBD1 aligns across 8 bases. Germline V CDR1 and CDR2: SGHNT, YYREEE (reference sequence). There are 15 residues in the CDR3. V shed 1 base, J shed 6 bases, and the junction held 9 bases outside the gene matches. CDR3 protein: CASSLISGQDGEQYF. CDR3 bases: TGTGCCAGCAGCTTGATCTCGGGACAGGACGGCGAGCAGTACTTC.

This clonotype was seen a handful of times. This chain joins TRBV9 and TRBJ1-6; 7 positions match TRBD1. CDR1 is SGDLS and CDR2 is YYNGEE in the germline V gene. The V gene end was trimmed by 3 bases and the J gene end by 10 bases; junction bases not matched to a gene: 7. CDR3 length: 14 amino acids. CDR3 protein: CASSGQGNRSPLHF. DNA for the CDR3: TGTGCCAGCAGCGGACAGGGAAATCGGTCACCCCTCCACTTT.

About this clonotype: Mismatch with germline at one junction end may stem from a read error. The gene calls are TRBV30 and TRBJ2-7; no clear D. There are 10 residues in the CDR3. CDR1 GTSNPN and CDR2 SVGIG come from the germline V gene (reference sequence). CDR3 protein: CAWSSDEQYF. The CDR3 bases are TGTGCCTGGAGCTCCGACGAGCAGTACTTC.

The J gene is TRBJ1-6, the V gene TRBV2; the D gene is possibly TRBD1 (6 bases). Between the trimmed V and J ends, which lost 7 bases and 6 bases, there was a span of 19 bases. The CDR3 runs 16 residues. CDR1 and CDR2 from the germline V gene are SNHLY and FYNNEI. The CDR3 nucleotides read TGTGCCAGCAACTTTTTACAGGGTTCGGGTAATTCACCCCTCCACTTT. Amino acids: CASNFLQGSGNSPLHF.

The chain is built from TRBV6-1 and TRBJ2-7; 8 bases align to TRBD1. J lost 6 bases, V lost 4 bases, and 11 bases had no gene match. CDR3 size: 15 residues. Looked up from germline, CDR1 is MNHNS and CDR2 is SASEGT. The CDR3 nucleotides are TGTGCCAGCAGTGCTTCCGGGACAGGCAGGTCCGAGCAGTACTTC. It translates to CASSASGTGRSEQYF.

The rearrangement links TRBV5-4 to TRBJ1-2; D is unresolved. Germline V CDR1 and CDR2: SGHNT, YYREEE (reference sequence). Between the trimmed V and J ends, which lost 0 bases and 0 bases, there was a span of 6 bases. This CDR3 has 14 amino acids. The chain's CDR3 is CASSLGGANYGYTF. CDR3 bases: TGTGCCAGCAGCTTGGGAGGAGCTAACTATGGCTACACCTTC. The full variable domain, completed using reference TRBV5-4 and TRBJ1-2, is ETGVTQSPTHLIKTRGQQVTLRCSSQSGHNTVSWYQQALGQGPQFIFQYYREEENGRGNFPPRFSGLQFPNYSSELNVNALELDDSALYLCASSLGGANYGYTFGSGTRLTVV.

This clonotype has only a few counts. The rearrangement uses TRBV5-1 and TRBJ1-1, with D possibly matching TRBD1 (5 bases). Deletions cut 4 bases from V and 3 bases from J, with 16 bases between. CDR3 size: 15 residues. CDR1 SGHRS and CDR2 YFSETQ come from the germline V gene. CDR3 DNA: TGCGCCAGCAGCCCGGGACCTACGAAGGACACTGAAGCTTTCTTT. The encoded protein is CASSPGPTKDTEAFF.

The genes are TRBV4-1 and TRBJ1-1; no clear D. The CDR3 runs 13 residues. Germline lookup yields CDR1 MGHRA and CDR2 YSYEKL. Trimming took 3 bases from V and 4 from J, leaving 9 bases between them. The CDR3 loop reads CASSQGWSTEAFF. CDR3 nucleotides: TGCGCCAGCAGCCAGGGGTGGTCCACTGAAGCTTTCTTT.

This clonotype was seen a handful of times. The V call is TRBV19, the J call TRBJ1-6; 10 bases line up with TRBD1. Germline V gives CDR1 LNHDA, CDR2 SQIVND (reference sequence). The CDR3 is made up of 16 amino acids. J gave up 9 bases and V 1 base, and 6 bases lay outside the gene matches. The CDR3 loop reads CASSIGSGTGVSPLHF. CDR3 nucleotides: TGTGCCAGTAGTATAGGATCTGGGACAGGGGTTTCACCCCTCCACTTT. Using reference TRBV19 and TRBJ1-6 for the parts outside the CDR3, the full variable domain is DGGITQSPKYLFRKEGQNVTLSCEQNLNHDAMYWYRQDPGQGLRLIYYSQIVNDFQKGDIAEGYSVSREKKESFPLTVTSAQKNPTAFYLCASSIGSGTGVSPLHFGNGTRLTVT.

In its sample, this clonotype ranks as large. The CDR3 region is CASSPGATETQYF. In nucleotides, the CDR3 is TGTGCCAGCAGCCCGGGGGCCACGGAGACCCAGTACTTC. The chain couples TRBV7-3 to TRBJ2-5, with D possibly called TRBD1 or TRBD2 (6 bases each). This CDR3 region has 13 residues. From germline, CDR1 is SGHTA and CDR2 FQGTGA. Trimming left V 5 bases short and J 5 bases short, with 12 bases between. Drawing the rest from reference TRBV7-3 and TRBJ2-5, the complete variable domain is GAGVSQTPSNKVTEKGKYVELRCDPISGHTALYWYRQSLGQGPEFLIYFQGTGAADDSGLPNDRFFAVRPEGSVSTLKIQRTERGDSAVYLCASSPGATETQYFGPGTRLLVL.

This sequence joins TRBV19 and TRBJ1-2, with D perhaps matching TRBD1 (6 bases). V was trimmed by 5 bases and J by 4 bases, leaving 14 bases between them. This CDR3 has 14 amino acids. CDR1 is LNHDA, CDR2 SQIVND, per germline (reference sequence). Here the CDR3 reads CASSRPDRLYGYTF. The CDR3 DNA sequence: TGTGCCAGTAGTCGACCGGACAGACTCTATGGCTACACCTTC.

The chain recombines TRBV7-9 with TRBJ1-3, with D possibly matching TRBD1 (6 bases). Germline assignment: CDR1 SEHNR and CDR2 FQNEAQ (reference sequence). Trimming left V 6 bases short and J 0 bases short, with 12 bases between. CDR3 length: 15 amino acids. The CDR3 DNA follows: TGTGCCAGCAGAACCCCAGGGGTCTCTGGAAACACCATATATTTT. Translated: CASRTPGVSGNTIYF. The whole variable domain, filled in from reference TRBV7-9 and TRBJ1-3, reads DTGVSQNPRHKITKRGQNVTFRCDPISEHNRLYWYRQTLGQGPEFLTYFQNEAQLEKSRLLSDRFSAERPKGSFSTLEIQRTEQGDSAMYLCASRTPGVSGNTIYFGEGSWLTVV.

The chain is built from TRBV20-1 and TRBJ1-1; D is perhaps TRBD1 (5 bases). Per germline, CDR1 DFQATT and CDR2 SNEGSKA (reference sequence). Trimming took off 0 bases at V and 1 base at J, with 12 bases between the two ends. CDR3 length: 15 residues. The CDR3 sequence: CSARDYTTGNTEAFF. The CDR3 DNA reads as TGCAGTGCTAGAGATTATACCACAGGGAACACTGAAGCTTTCTTT.

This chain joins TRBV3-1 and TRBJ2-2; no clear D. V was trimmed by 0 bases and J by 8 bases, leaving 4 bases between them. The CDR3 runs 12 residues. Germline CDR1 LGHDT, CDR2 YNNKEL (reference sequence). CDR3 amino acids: CASSQDYGELFF. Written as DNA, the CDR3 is TGTGCCAGCAGCCAAGACTATGGGGAGCTGTTTTTT.

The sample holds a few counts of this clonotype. The CDR3 region is CASSVSTDTQYF. CDR3 sequence (DNA): TGTGCCAGCAGTGTGAGCACAGATACGCAGTATTTT. The J gene is TRBJ2-3, the V gene TRBV6-1; no clear D. The CDR3 is 12 amino acids. The V end lost 4 bases, the J end lost 0 bases, and 2 bases lay between the germline ends. CDR1 is MNHNS and CDR2 is SASEGT in the germline V gene.